A selection of T cell receptor beta chains follows, all from one sample in a study of cytomegalovirus exposure and HLA in healthy donors. Using immunoSEQ multiplex PCR, the repertoire was profiled, and TCRdb retains in-frame clones only, with some absent. The sample has 180,000 or so clones; roughly 74% are singletons. Sequenced input: PBMCs. These receptors originate from a woman in her thirties or forties in good health and CMV-seropositive. Both conserved end residues are trimmed from each CDR3. The order of the fields is V gene, CDR3 protein.

v_call: TRBV28; cdr3_aa: ASSRPPGQANTEAF
v_call: TRBV10-3; cdr3_aa: ASSGGQETQY
v_call: TRBV7-9; cdr3_aa: ASSRGEGQPQH
v_call: TRBV2; cdr3_aa: ASCRTGNSNQPQH
v_call: TRBV28; cdr3_aa: ASSLPGFSYEQY
v_call: TRBV2; cdr3_aa: ASPTERSTDTQY
v_call: TRBV6-6; cdr3_aa: ASSGGVTYEQY
v_call: TRBV19; cdr3_aa: ASSIQDSGANVLT
v_call: TRBV18; cdr3_aa: ASSPTGSNEKLF
v_call: TRBV28; cdr3_aa: ASLAGGPGELF
v_call: TRBV7-2; cdr3_aa: ASSLGVGSRQETQY
v_call: TRBV28; cdr3_aa: ASSRAPEGAF
v_call: TRBV5-1; cdr3_aa: ASSLGTLRGAVEQY
v_call: TRBV6-1; cdr3_aa: ASSALSTGTTMNTEAF
v_call: TRBV27; cdr3_aa: ASRKAGSGGANVLT